This T cell receptor beta chain was observed in a study of cytomegalovirus exposure and HLA in healthy donors. Study-level findings and limits: The study put 150 or so TCR beta chains on its list as cytomegalovirus-associated. A later analysis found TCR association rates differed by HLA locus, highest for DRB1 and lowest for HLA-C. Data from an earlier analysis indicated that most TCR beta V segments were productive either about 87% or about 30% of the time.

This clone has only a few counts. Its antigen is unknown. Both 60 Vbeta primers and 13 Jbeta primers went into the PCR. Original processing notes: The authors later counted around 80 million unique TCR beta chains, approximately 12 million of them shared. This table comes from immunoSEQ multiplex PCR, and its TCRdb copy is limited to in-frame clones, with some not included. Clone size and V and J calls were adopted from that table, with D and trimming inferred from the DNA. The sample contains around 140,000 clones, roughly 70% of which appear only once. V was pared by 5 bases and J by 2 bases, with 8 bases of the junction left unmatched. CDR3 size: 15 residues. The germline gives CDR1 MNHNS, CDR2 SASEGT.

Sequencing input: PBMCs. The sequence was collected from a man aged 50 or older in good health and CMV-seropositive. V is TRBV6-1 and J is TRBJ1-2, with 7 bases identical to TRBD1. The CDR3 reads CASSSLLRGNYGYTF. CDR3 bases: TGTGCCAGCAGTTCCTTACTCAGGGGGAACTATGGCTACACCTTC.